These 12 T cell receptor beta chains were all obtained from the same sample, sequenced in a study of shared clonotypes between healthy human individuals. Measured with immunoSEQ multiplex PCR; TCRdb has only the in-frame clones, and not every one. The data contain about 2.4 million clones, approximately 93% of them singletons. Sequencing used naive CD4+ T cells from PBMCs. Subset defined: CD45RA+ positively selected. The origin of the receptors is a man aged 18 to 29 in good health. Some clones in this sample may be carry-over from other donors' samples.

V usage is TRBV2 and J usage is TRBJ2-6; 7 positions match TRBD1. Germline CDR1 and CDR2: SNHLY and FYNNEI. This CDR3 spans 15 amino acids. The trim removed 9 bases at V and 0 bases at J, leaving 5 bases unmatched. The DNA of the CDR3 is TGTGCCAGTAGACAGGGCAACTCTGGGGCCAACGTCCTGACTTTC. This gives the protein CASRQGNSGANVLTF.

The chain recombines TRBV6-6 with TRBJ2-7; D is uncertain. The germline gives CDR1 MNHNY, CDR2 SVGAGI (reference sequence). The V end lost 5 bases, the J end lost 7 bases, and 9 bases lay between the germline ends. This CDR3 has 11 residues. CDR3 DNA: TGTGCCAGCAGTACCAGTCGGGAGCAGTACTTC. Protein product: CASSTSREQYF.

The chain employs TRBV13 and TRBJ1-3; 8 nucleotides agree with TRBD1. This CDR3 region has 15 residues. V was pared by 5 bases and J by 4 bases, with 7 bases of the junction left unmatched. Germline-derived CDR1 and CDR2 are PRHDT and FYEKMQ (reference sequence). CDR3 nucleotides: TGTGCCAGCAGCCCACGGACAGGGTTAGGAAACACCATATATTTT. This translates into CASSPRTGLGNTIYF. Full variable domain (rest looked up from reference TRBV13 and TRBJ1-3): AAGVIQSPRHLIKEKRETATLKCYPIPRHDTVYWYQQGPGQDPQFLISFYEKMQSDKGSIPDRFSAQQFSDYHSELNMSSLELGDSALYFCASSPRTGLGNTIYFGEGSWLTVV.

The J gene is TRBJ1-5, the V gene TRBV30; D is unresolved. The CDR3 sequence is 14 residues long. V lost 0 bases and J 7 bases, leaving 13 bases between the germline ends. Germline lookup yields CDR1 GTSNPN and CDR2 SVGIG (reference sequence). The CDR3 nucleotides are TGTGCCTGGAGTGTACTGGGGAGCACGCAGCCCCAGCATTTT. Encoded protein: CAWSVLGSTQPQHF. Combining the CDR3 with reference TRBV30 and TRBJ1-5 gives the whole variable domain SQTIHQWPATLVQPVGSPLSLECTVEGTSNPNLYWYRQAAGRGLQLLFYSVGIGQISSEVPQNLSASRPQDRQFILSSKKLLLSDSGFYLCAWSVLGSTQPQHFGDGTRLSIL.

The rearrangement links TRBV7-2 to TRBJ2-3; D possibly matches TRBD1 or TRBD2 (5 bases each). CDR1 is SGHTA, CDR2 FQGNSA, per germline. Trimming removed 2 bases from V and 3 bases from J, with 18 bases in between. The CDR3 is 17 amino acids. In DNA, the CDR3 is TGTGCCAGCAGCTTAAGTACGGCAGGGAGAGGGACAGATACGCAGTATTTT. Translated, it gives CASSLSTAGRGTDTQYF.

Only one count was recorded for this clone. The sample contains more than one DNA sequence encoding this CDR3. This sequence joins TRBV11-2 and TRBJ2-5; D is perhaps TRBD2 (5 bases). This CDR3 spans 13 amino acids. The V end lost 3 bases, the J end lost 1 base, and 6 bases lay between the germline ends. The V gene's germline CDR1 is SGHAT and CDR2 FQNNGV. CDR3 nucleotides: TGTGCCAGCAGCTTCGGGATCCAAGAGACCCAGTACTTC. Its protein is CASSFGIQETQYF.

The V gene is TRBV6-6, the J gene TRBJ1-1; D remains unclear. The CDR3 consists of 14 residues. Trimming shortened V by 2 bases and J by 5 bases, and 12 bases separated the two germline ends. Germline CDR1 and CDR2: MNHNY and SVGAGI (reference sequence). DNA of the CDR3: TGTGCCAGCAGTTACCGAGGTTCGGGAACTGAAGCTTTCTTT. Its protein product is CASSYRGSGTEAFF.

The chain joins TRBV6-6 to TRBJ1-1; 10 bases are a match to TRBD1. The trim removed 5 bases at V and 3 bases at J, leaving 6 bases unmatched. Germline assignment: CDR1 MNHNY and CDR2 SVGAGI (reference sequence). The CDR3 totals 15 residues. The DNA for the CDR3 is TGTGCCAGCAGTCGACCGGACAGGGGGGACACTGAAGCTTTCTTT. Amino acid sequence: CASSRPDRGDTEAFF.

The chain has TRBV6-1 and TRBJ2-5; 8 bases fit TRBD1. Germline CDR1 and CDR2: MNHNS and SASEGT. The CDR3 runs to 14 residues. After removal of 7 bases from V and 5 bases from J, the junction contained 9 bases not matched to a gene. CDR3 region: CASIRTGPPETQYF. The DNA of the CDR3 is TGTGCCAGCATCCGGACAGGGCCCCCGGAGACCCAGTACTTC.

The chain links TRBV5-1 to TRBJ1-2; 10 bases align to TRBD1. V lost 4 bases, J lost 5 bases, and 5 bases stayed unmatched. The CDR3 consists of 14 residues. The germline V gene encodes CDR1 SGHRS and CDR2 YFSETQ. The CDR3 nucleotides are TGCGCCAGCAGCAGGATGGGACAGGGGTATGGCTACACCTTC. It translates to CASSRMGQGYGYTF.

The chain has TRBV6-5 and TRBJ2-1; D perhaps matches TRBD2 (6 bases). Germline V gene data show CDR1 as MNHEY and CDR2 as SVGAGI. With 2 bases removed from V and 8 bases from J, the gap between germline ends came to 13 bases. CDR3 length: 14 residues. The CDR3 reads CASSYVGLRDEQFF. In nucleotides, the CDR3 is TGTGCCAGCAGTTACGTGGGACTGAGGGATGAGCAGTTCTTC.

The rearrangement links TRBV28 to TRBJ2-5, with D tentatively TRBD2 (5 bases). V was shortened by 3 bases and J by 4 bases, with 12 bases between the two germline ends. The CDR3 is made up of 14 amino acids. Germline CDR1 is MDHEN and CDR2 is SYDVKM. CDR3 nucleotide sequence: TGTGCCAGCAGTTTCGTCTCCACTAGAGAGACCCAGTACTTC. This codes for CASSFVSTRETQYF.